A single sample is the source of the 22 T cell receptor beta chains below, sequenced in a study of STAT5B mutations in CD4+ large granular lymphocyte leukemia. The repertoire was sequenced with immunoSEQ multiplex PCR; TCRdb's copy has only in-frame clones and lacks some. The sample consists of over 25,000 clones, under 90% of them appearing once. The sequenced material came from CD4+ T cells from blood buffy coats. These receptors originate from a human donor in good health.

This clone was found a few times. The chain is built from TRBV4-2 and TRBJ1-4, with TRBD1 as a possible D gene (5 bases). CDR1 is LGHNA and CDR2 is YNFKEQ in the germline V gene. With 5 bases removed from V and 6 bases from J, the gap between germline ends came to 13 bases. The CDR3 sequence is 14 residues long. The CDR3, as DNA: TGTGCCAGCAGCACCGGGACTCGGGATGAAAAACTGTTTTTT. This translates into CASSTGTRDEKLFF.

The V gene is TRBV7-3, the J gene TRBJ2-1; 14 bases map to TRBD2. With V trimmed by 8 bases and J by 6 bases, 6 bases remained unmatched. Looked up from germline, CDR1 is SGHTA and CDR2 is FQGTGA. The CDR3 runs to 15 residues. The CDR3 coding sequence is TGTGCCAGCGGACTAGCGGGGGGTGGGCCCAATGAGCAGTTCTTC. Its protein product is CASGLAGGGPNEQFF. Supplemented by reference TRBV7-3 and TRBJ2-1, the full variable domain reads GAGVSQTPSNKVTEKGKYVELRCDPISGHTALYWYRQSLGQGPEFLIYFQGTGAADDSGLPNDRFFAVRPEGSVSTLKIQRTERGDSAVYLCASGLAGGGPNEQFFGPGTRLTVL.

The gene calls are TRBV4-3 and TRBJ1-1, with D possibly being TRBD1 (6 bases). Germline V gives CDR1 LGHNA, CDR2 YSLEER. Trimming left V 3 bases short and J 4 bases short, with 12 bases between. This CDR3 is built from 14 residues. The CDR3 region is CASSQRLDSTEAFF. The CDR3 DNA reads as TGCGCCAGCAGCCAGAGATTGGACAGCACTGAAGCTTTCTTT.

The chain carries TRBV6-5 and TRBJ1-3; D might be TRBD1 (6 bases). Trimming removed 7 bases from V and 4 bases from J, with 14 bases in between. Germline V gene sequence: CDR1 MNHEY, CDR2 SVGAGI. The CDR3 is 14 residues long. The DNA of the CDR3 is TGTGCCAGCACCAGGGCAGGGGTAGGAAACACCATATATTTT. It encodes CASTRAGVGNTIYF.

The chain joins TRBV5-4 to TRBJ2-1; 10 nucleotides match TRBD1. The CDR3 covers 15 residues. J was trimmed by 4 bases and V by 5 bases; bases with no gene match: 6. Germline CDR1 and CDR2: SGHNT and YYREEE (reference sequence). CDR3 sequence (DNA): TGTGCCAGCAGACCTGGACAGGGGGATTACAATGAGCAGTTCTTC. It is translated as CASRPGQGDYNEQFF. Variable domain in full (rest from reference TRBV5-4 and TRBJ2-1): ETGVTQSPTHLIKTRGQQVTLRCSSQSGHNTVSWYQQALGQGPQFIFQYYREEENGRGNFPPRFSGLQFPNYSSELNVNALELDDSALYLCASRPGQGDYNEQFFGPGTRLTVL.

The chain joins TRBV4-3 to TRBJ2-2; weak D call: TRBD1 (6 bases). Germline CDR1 LGHNA, CDR2 YSLEER. The CDR3 consists of 15 residues. Deletions cut 5 bases from V and 0 bases from J, with 10 bases between. CDR3 residues: CASSEGGTNTGELFF. CDR3 coding DNA: TGCGCCAGCAGCGAAGGGGGAACGAACACCGGGGAGCTGTTTTTT.

This chain connects TRBV5-1 to TRBJ1-6, with TRBD1 identical over 8 bases. The CDR3 has 15 amino acids. V was clipped by 4 bases and J by 6 bases; unmatched bases: 6. From germline, CDR1 is SGHRS and CDR2 YFSETQ. The CDR3 sequence: CASSPQGAGNSPLHF. The DNA for the CDR3 is TGCGCCAGCAGCCCCCAGGGGGCCGGTAATTCACCCCTCCACTTT.

The chain is built from TRBV5-1 and TRBJ2-5; unclear D gene. Trimming took 4 bases from V and 2 from J, leaving 12 bases between them. CDR3 length: 14 amino acids. Germline lookup yields CDR1 SGHRS and CDR2 YFSETQ. CDR3 DNA: TGCGCCAGCAGCCCAAACGGGCCTCAAGAGACCCAGTACTTC. This codes for CASSPNGPQETQYF.

The chain links TRBV15 to TRBJ2-5; a weak D match, TRBD1 (5 bases). V lost 1 base, J lost 1 base, and 7 bases lay in between. This CDR3 has 14 amino acids. The germline gives CDR1 LNHNV, CDR2 YYDKDF (reference sequence). The CDR3 sequence: CATSRAGIQETQYF. CDR3 nucleotides: TGTGCCACCAGCAGAGCAGGGATCCAAGAGACCCAGTACTTC.

The chain joins TRBV28 to TRBJ2-5; possibly TRBD1 for D (6 bases). From germline, CDR1 is MDHEN and CDR2 SYDVKM. The V end was cut by 5 bases, the J end by 5 bases, with 12 bases between. This CDR3 spans 13 amino acids. CDR3 DNA: TGTGCCAGCAGTCCTCACAGGGAGGAGACCCAGTACTTC. This codes for CASSPHREETQYF.

The V and J genes are TRBV9 and TRBJ1-1; a possible D gene is TRBD1 (5 bases). This CDR3 is built from 14 residues. V was shortened by 2 bases and J by 1 base, with 9 bases between the two germline ends. Germline V CDR1 and CDR2: SGDLS, YYNGEE. The CDR3 protein is CASSVGAENTEAFF. CDR3 DNA: TGTGCCAGCAGCGTCGGGGCAGAGAACACTGAAGCTTTCTTT.

V and J are TRBV11-2 and TRBJ2-5; D might be TRBD1 (6 bases). The germline V and J ends were trimmed by 5 bases and 2 bases, with 18 bases remaining between them. The germline V gene has CDR1 SGHAT and CDR2 FQNNGV. This CDR3 contains 16 residues. CDR3 nucleotides: TGTGCCAGCAGCCCCTTGTCGACAGGTCCTCAAGAGACCCAGTACTTC. Its protein is CASSPLSTGPQETQYF.

The chain joins TRBV18 to TRBJ2-5; D gene unclear. The CDR3 is 14 residues long. V lost 3 bases and J lost 4, with 12 bases in between. Germline V gene sequence: CDR1 KGHSH, CDR2 LQKENI. The CDR3 nucleotides read TGTGCCAGCTCACCCGGCCCAACAGTAGAGACCCAGTACTTC. This codes for CASSPGPTVETQYF. Together with reference TRBV18 and TRBJ2-5, the CDR3 gives the full variable domain: NAGVMQNPRHLVRRRGQEARLRCSPMKGHSHVYWYRQLPEEGLKFMVYLQKENIIDESGMPKERFSAEFPKEGPSILRIQQVVRGDSAAYFCASSPGPTVETQYFGPGTRLLVL.

V usage is TRBV5-1 and J usage is TRBJ2-2; 12 nucleotides line up with TRBD1. The ends lost 4 bases at V and 4 bases at J; junction bases unmatched: 5. CDR1 SGHRS and CDR2 YFSETQ come from the germline V gene. The CDR3 sequence is 16 residues long. The CDR3 protein is CASSVGTGGGTGELFF. The CDR3 nucleotides read TGCGCCAGCAGCGTCGGGACAGGGGGCGGCACCGGGGAGCTGTTTTTT.

This chain connects TRBV6-1 to TRBJ1-5, with TRBD1 matching over 7 bases. Germline V gene data show CDR1 as MNHNS and CDR2 as SASEGT. CDR3 length: 15 amino acids. V lost 4 bases to trimming and J lost 3 bases; unmatched junction nucleotides: 6. CDR3 amino acids: CASSVQGGANQPQHF. Written as DNA, the CDR3 is TGTGCCAGCAGTGTTCAGGGGGGGGCCAATCAGCCCCAGCATTTT.

The chain has TRBV5-5 and TRBJ2-2, with a possible D match to TRBD1 (5 bases). The V end lost 5 bases, the J end lost 0 bases, and 14 bases lay between the germline ends. The CDR3 is 16 amino acids. Germline V lookup: CDR1 SGHKS, CDR2 YYEKEE (reference sequence). This CDR3 is CASSLAQGANTGELFF. The CDR3 nucleotides read TGTGCCAGCAGTCTCGCTCAGGGTGCGAACACCGGGGAGCTGTTTTTT.

This chain links TRBV7-2 with TRBJ1-5; D call uncertain. The CDR3 spans 13 residues. The V gene's germline CDR1 is SGHTA and CDR2 FQGNSA. V dropped 3 bases and J dropped 6 bases, with 9 bases sitting between them. This CDR3 is CASSFGLGQPQHF. CDR3 in DNA: TGTGCCAGCAGCTTTGGACTCGGTCAGCCCCAGCATTTT.

With respect to this clone: A read error may produce the germline difference seen at one junction end. The chain uses TRBV4-1 and TRBJ2-5, with D tentatively TRBD2 (7 bases). Germline loops: CDR1 MGHRA, CDR2 YSYEKL. The CDR3 has 17 residues. The CDR3 loop is CASSPMGRGLYRETQHF. The CDR3 DNA sequence: TGCGCCAGCAGCCCGATGGGGAGGGGATTATACAGGGAGACCCAGCACTTC.

This clone was seen more than once but under ten times. The rearrangement uses TRBV28 and TRBJ1-2; D unclear. Germline V lookup: CDR1 MDHEN, CDR2 SYDVKM. V lost 5 bases, J lost 4 bases, and 17 bases lay in between. The CDR3 spans 15 residues. The CDR3 DNA is TGTGCCAGCAGTGGGCACGGAAGGGAGCGCTATGGCTACACCTTC. Translation gives CASSGHGRERYGYTF.

The chain uses TRBV4-1 and TRBJ1-5; 10 nucleotides line up with TRBD1. The length of the CDR3 is 19 residues. The J segment lost 6 bases and the V segment lost 4 bases, leaving 18 bases of the junction unmatched. Germline V lookup: CDR1 MGHRA, CDR2 YSYEKL. The CDR3: CASSPTRGGQGRVSQPQHF. CDR3 in DNA: TGCGCCAGCAGCCCAACCCGGGGGGGACAGGGGAGGGTAAGTCAGCCCCAGCATTTT.

This chain connects TRBV14 to TRBJ2-7; weak D call: TRBD2 (5 bases). Germline values: CDR1 SGHDN, CDR2 FVKESK. The CDR3 contains 14 residues. V was pared by 0 bases and J by 5 bases, with 11 bases between. Here the CDR3 DNA reads TGTGCCAGCAGCCAAGACCCGGGGTTGGACGAGCAGTACTTC. As protein: CASSQDPGLDEQYF.

V is TRBV28 and J is TRBJ2-3, with a tentative D call TRBD2 (5 bases). Between the trimmed V and J ends, which lost 6 bases and 4 bases, there was a span of 14 bases. Germline assignment: CDR1 MDHEN and CDR2 SYDVKM. CDR3 length equals 14 residues. The CDR3 reads CASSLAPAADTQYF. Written as DNA, the CDR3 is TGTGCCAGCAGCCTAGCCCCGGCGGCAGATACGCAGTATTTT.